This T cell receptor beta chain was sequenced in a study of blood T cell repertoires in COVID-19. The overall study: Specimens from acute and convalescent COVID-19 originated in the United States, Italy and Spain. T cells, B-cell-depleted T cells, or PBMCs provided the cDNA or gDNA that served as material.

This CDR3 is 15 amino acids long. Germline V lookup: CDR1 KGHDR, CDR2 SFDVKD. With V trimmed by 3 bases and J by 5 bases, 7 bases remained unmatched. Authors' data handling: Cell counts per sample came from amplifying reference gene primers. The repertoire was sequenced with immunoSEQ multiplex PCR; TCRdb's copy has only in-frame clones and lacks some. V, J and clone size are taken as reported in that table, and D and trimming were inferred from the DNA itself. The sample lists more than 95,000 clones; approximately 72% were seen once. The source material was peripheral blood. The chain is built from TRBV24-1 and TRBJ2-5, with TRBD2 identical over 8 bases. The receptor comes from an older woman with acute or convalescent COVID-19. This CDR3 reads CATSDGAGARETQYF. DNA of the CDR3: TGTGCCACCAGTGATGGAGCGGGGGCTCGGGAGACCCAGTACTTC.